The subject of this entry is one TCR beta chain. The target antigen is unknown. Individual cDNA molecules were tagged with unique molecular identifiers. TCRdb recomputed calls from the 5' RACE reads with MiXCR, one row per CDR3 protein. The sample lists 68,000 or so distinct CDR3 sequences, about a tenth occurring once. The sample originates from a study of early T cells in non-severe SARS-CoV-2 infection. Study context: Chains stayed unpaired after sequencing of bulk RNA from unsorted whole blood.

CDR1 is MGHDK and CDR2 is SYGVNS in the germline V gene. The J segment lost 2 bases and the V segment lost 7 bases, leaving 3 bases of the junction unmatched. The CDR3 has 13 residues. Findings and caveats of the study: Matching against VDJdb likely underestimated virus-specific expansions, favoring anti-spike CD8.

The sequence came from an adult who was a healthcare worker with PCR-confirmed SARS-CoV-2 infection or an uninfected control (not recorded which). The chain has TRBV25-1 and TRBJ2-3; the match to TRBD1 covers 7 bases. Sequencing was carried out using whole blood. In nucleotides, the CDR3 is TGTGCCAGCATGACAGGGAACACAGATACGCAGTATTTT. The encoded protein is CASMTGNTDTQYF.